The clone carrying this T cell receptor beta chain has a count of ten or more. The target antigen is unknown. This entry comes from a study of T cells after yellow fever vaccination. General observations from the study: Repertoires obtained by FACS sorting could include abundant clonotypes that entered as contaminants from the bulk population. Most clones from primary vaccination were detected again post-booster (around 96% CD4, approximately 90% CD8).

In making TCR cDNA, 5'RACE template switching added a universal primer site and UMIs to it. TCRdb ran MiXCR on the 5' RACE reads and lists one entry per CDR3 protein. The sample yields fewer than 650,000 distinct CDR3 sequences, just over 20% seen once. The germline V gene has CDR1 MGHDK and CDR2 SYGVNS. The ends were cut back, 6 bases at V and 4 bases at J, with 12 bases in the middle. CDR3 length equals 13 residues. Sequenced here: PBMCs, sampled 21 days after the first yellow fever vaccination. The chain uses TRBV25-1 and TRBJ1-2; no reliable D call. This clonotype originated in a man younger than 35 who received the YFV17D yellow fever vaccine. This chain's CDR3 is CASRSNTAYGYTF. The CDR3 region has the DNA TGTGCCAGCAGAAGCAATACGGCCTATGGCTACACCTTC.